This T cell receptor (beta chain) stems from a study of T cells expressing NK-cell markers. In the study overall: Eight donors were sequenced, seven testing HCMV-seropositive and one testing seronegative.

The germline V gene has CDR1 DFQATT and CDR2 SNEGSKA (reference sequence). CDR3 length: 11 residues. TCRdb processed the 5' RACE reads again and assigns one entry to each CDR3 protein, with no DNA. Its table records some 410,000 distinct CDR3 sequences. In the case of this clonotype: Its antigen is as yet unknown.

Study-level findings and limits: Dominant NKG2C+ clonotypes in a handful of donors made up about 1.0-7.5% of CD8+ T cells. Clarity on HCMV specificity was lacking for the expanded NKG2C+ T cell clones.

V usage is TRBV20-1 and J usage is TRBJ2-7. This TCR derives from a woman aged 18 to 75 in good health. Sequences were obtained from blood T cells: a sorted CD56 or NKG2C T cell subset, CD4+ or CD8+ T cells, or bulk PBMC T cells (not recorded which). CDR3 region: CSAPDPYEQYF.